The source of this T cell receptor beta chain is a study of Ad26.COV2.S vaccination and SARS-CoV-2 variants (dated by TCRdb to the early 2020s). Background for the entire study: Donors in the vaccine arm were drawn from COV1001, a multicentre, randomized, double-blind, placebo-controlled phase I-IIa trial testing Ad26.COV2.S in healthy adults. Ad26.COV2.S was given intramuscularly at 5x10^10 or 1x10^11 viral particles, as a single shot or as two shots 56 days apart. The specificity and breadth of SARS-CoV-2-reactive T cell receptors after Ad26.COV2.S vaccination were assessed by TCRbeta repertoire sequencing. A total of 32 samples were included in the TCR-sequenced set, comprising 19 Ad26.COV2.S vaccine recipients, 5 placebo recipients and 8 SARS-CoV-2 convalescent individuals. Participants in the trial were split at random into five groups of five each, receiving low-dose or high-dose Ad26.COV2.S once or twice, or else placebo on both occasions. Investigators did not know the trial group allocation while performing experiments and assessing outcomes.

Details on this clone: Its binding antigen is unknown. Base qualities were left out, and no much larger clone turns up one base away.

Broader findings and caveats from the paper: The study lacked the statistical power to compare responses across vaccine doses or regimens. Spike-specific TCR breadth was higher in Ad26.COV2.S recipients than in placebo recipients (P = 0.0014). The authors noted that the TCR breadth and depth analyses may have underestimated total T cell responses. Non-spike TCR breadth was comparable between vaccine and placebo recipients, consistent with the vaccine containing only spike. Substantial breadth of spike-specific CD8+ and CD4+ T cell responses was reported after vaccination.

According to the germline V gene, CDR1 reads SGHTA and CDR2 reads FQGNSA. Between the V and J ends, shortened by 2 bases and 1 base respectively, the junction contains 12 bases. The cysteine opens and the phenylalanine closes a CDR3 of 15 amino acids. This entry keeps only the CDR3 DNA: 45 bases, framed from base 1. The immunoSEQ Assay was used to sequence TCRbeta CDR3 regions. After extraction, genomic DNA underwent amplification by bias-controlled multiplex PCR, followed by high-throughput sequencing. The authors' pipeline ran thus. To quantify the absolute abundance of every unique TCRbeta CDR3 region, sequences were collapsed and filtered. T cell fraction was estimated by normalizing TCRbeta template counts to usable DNA, with usable DNA measured through amplification of reference genes found in all nucleated cells. Repertoire TCRs were annotated as SARS-CoV-2-specific when V gene, CDR3 amino acid sequence and J gene were exactly matched to a known reactive TCR set. MIRA supplied the reference SARS-CoV-2 TCR set, which was filtered for enrichment in COVID-19-positive ImmuneCODE repertoires so that public or cross-reactive TCRs were removed. Based on the MIRA antigens, annotated TCRs were further analysed at the level of specific ORF or position within ORF. Depth was the summed frequency of annotated unique rearrangements, while breadth was defined as annotated unique rearrangements over total unique productive rearrangements. Group comparisons of TCR breadth used two-sided Wilcoxon rank-sum tests. Drawn from immuneACCESS, this table holds only the in-frame rearrangements with V and J called that TCRdb kept. Clones are partly lost; checked studies trace under half to an unresolved V gene and leave the rest unexplained. The V and J calls and the clone size are those of that table, but D and trimming were determined from the DNA. Recorded for this sample are roughly 700,000 clones; 80% to 90% of them occurred a single time. The ten largest clonotypes hold roughly 1.5% of the sample.

Reading the label with the study, this specimen's treatment or condition is: around 19 received Ad26.COV2.S at low or high dose, single or two shots; five or six received placebo; per-sample allocation not given. For vaccine and placebo recipients, repertoires were sequenced using samples collected on day 63 after the first injection. Cohort 1b enrolled around 24 adults aged 18-55 years at a single site in Boston, USA, between 29 July and 7 August 2020. Ad26.COV2.S consisted of a replication-incompetent adenovirus type 26 vector by which a prefusion-stabilized SARS-CoV-2 spike protein from the original Wuhan strain was expressed.

The receptor's source is a person aged 18-60 years who received the Ad26.COV2.S COVID-19 vaccine or a placebo. The source was peripheral blood, collected in a trial of Ad26.COV2.S vaccine versus placebo. The chain uses TRBV7-2 and TRBJ2-7; TRBD2 is possibly the D segment (6 matching bases). The bases read TGTGCCAGCAGCTTATTCGTTAGCGGTTCCTACGAGCAGTACTTC. The resulting protein is CASSLFVSGSYEQYF.